Each of the 31 T cell receptor beta chains below was sequenced from the same sample in a study of T cell responses to AZD1222 COVID-19 vaccine (TCRdb year 2021). The sample's time point label, decoded: baseline before first vaccination. Library prep was done by the immunoSEQ multiplex PCR assay. TCRdb took this table from immuneACCESS and kept in-frame rearrangements with V and J called. Such tables lack part of the clones; where checked against another copy, unresolved V genes explain under half of the gap, and the rest is unexplained. In all, the sample holds 130,000 to 150,000 clones, and 70% to 90% of those were seen once. The ten biggest clones cover roughly 2% of the sample. Sequencing was performed on peripheral blood, taken on day 0 of AZD1222 vaccination. The receptors shown here come from an adult in good health.

This sequence joins TRBV28 and TRBJ2-5; D is possibly TRBD2 (5 bases). Trimming removed 6 bases at V and 5 bases at J, with 19 bases between. The germline CDR1 and CDR2 sequences are MDHEN and SYDVKM. This CDR3 spans 15 amino acids. CDR3 in amino acids: CASSPPSGSGETQYF. In nucleotides, the CDR3 is TGTGCCAGCAGCCCCCCGAGTGGGAGCGGTGAGACCCAGTACTTC. Looking up the rest from reference TRBV28 and TRBJ2-5 gives the full variable domain: DVKVTQSSRYLVKRTGEKVFLECVQDMDHENMFWYRQDPGLGLRLIYFSYDVKMKEKGDIPEGYSVSREKKERFSLILESASTNQTSMYLCASSPPSGSGETQYFGPGTRLLVL.

The V call is TRBV6-2 or TRBV6-3, the J call TRBJ2-7, with TRBD1 matching over 9 bases. J was trimmed by 6 bases and V by 5 bases; bases with no gene match: 8. This CDR3 region has 14 residues. CDR1 and CDR2 from the germline V gene are MNHEY and SVGEGT. CDR3 DNA sequence: TGTGCCAGCAGTACCCGGGACAGGGTTCCCGAGCAGTACTTC. Its translation: CASSTRDRVPEQYF.

V gene TRBV7-2 combines with J gene TRBJ2-5, with TRBD2 identical over 14 bases. The J segment lost 4 bases and the V segment lost 5 bases, leaving 6 bases of the junction unmatched. The CDR3 has 16 residues. The V gene's germline CDR1 is SGHTA and CDR2 FQGNSA. As DNA, the CDR3 is TGTGCCAGCAGCATCGGGACTAGCGGGAGTGGAGAGACCCAGTACTTC. Translating gives CASSIGTSGSGETQYF.

The rearrangement links TRBV9 to TRBJ1-6; TRBD1 aligns across 7 bases. J gave up 14 bases and V 4 bases, and 12 bases lay outside the gene matches. CDR1 is SGDLS, CDR2 YYNGEE, per germline. The CDR3 runs to 14 residues. CDR3 protein: CASSPPGQEGTLHF. The CDR3 coding sequence is TGTGCCAGCAGCCCCCCAGGACAGGAGGGGACCCTCCACTTT.

The J gene is TRBJ1-1, the V gene TRBV7-3, with D unresolved. This CDR3 is 14 amino acids long. Germline V lookup: CDR1 SGHTA, CDR2 FQGTGA. The V end lost 5 bases, the J end lost 5 bases, and 15 bases lay between the germline ends. CDR3 coding DNA: TGTGCCAGCAGCCCCCTGGGAGGGTGGACTGAAGCTTTCTTT. Translation gives CASSPLGGWTEAFF.

For the CDR3, the DNA is TGTGCCAGCAGCGCGCAGGGCTCTGGAAACACCATATATTTT. It yields the protein CASSAQGSGNTIYF. This rearrangement joins TRBV9 to TRBJ1-3; tentative D call: TRBD1 (5 bases). Germline CDR1 is SGDLS and CDR2 is YYNGEE. Trimming took off 3 bases at V and 0 bases at J, with 7 bases between the two ends. The CDR3 has 14 amino acids. The variable domain in full, with the rest retrieved from reference TRBV9 and TRBJ1-3, is DSGVTQTPKHLITATGQRVTLRCSPRSGDLSVYWYQQSLDQGLQFLIQYYNGEERAKGNILERFSAQQFPDLHSELNLSSLELGDSALYFCASSAQGSGNTIYFGEGSWLTVV.

This rearrangement joins TRBV30 to TRBJ1-5; D gene ambiguous. Trimming pared 0 bases from V and 0 bases from J, leaving 6 bases between. The CDR3 is 14 residues long. Looked up from germline, CDR1 is GTSNPN and CDR2 is SVGIG (reference sequence). The CDR3 loop reads CAWSVQHSNQPQHF. The CDR3 nucleotides read TGTGCCTGGAGTGTTCAACATAGCAATCAGCCCCAGCATTTT.

This chain links TRBV7-2 with TRBJ1-6, with D perhaps matching TRBD1 (5 bases). The V end was cut by 1 base, the J end by 7 bases, with 14 bases between. Germline V gives CDR1 SGHTA, CDR2 FQGNSA. The CDR3 has 16 amino acids. The CDR3 DNA is TGTGCCAGCAGCTTAGTACGGACCAGGGTGAATTCACCCCTCCACTTT. This translates into CASSLVRTRVNSPLHF.

V usage is TRBV6-2 or TRBV6-3 and J usage is TRBJ1-2; D might be TRBD1 (5 bases). V was shortened by 0 bases and J by 4 bases, with 9 bases between the two germline ends. The CDR3 is made up of 14 amino acids. Germline V gene data show CDR1 as MNHEY and CDR2 as SVGEGT. The CDR3 DNA sequence: TGTGCCAGCAGTTACTCAAGAACAGGCTATGGCTACACCTTC. Amino acid sequence: CASSYSRTGYGYTF.

The DNA for the CDR3 is TGTGCCAGCAGGACTAGCGGAACCGGGGAGCTGTTTTTT. It yields the protein CASRTSGTGELFF. This rearrangement joins TRBV5-4 to TRBJ2-2; 9 bases are shared with TRBD2. CDR3 length: 13 amino acids. Per germline, CDR1 SGHNT and CDR2 YYREEE (reference sequence). J was trimmed by 5 bases and V by 5 bases; bases with no gene match: 1. The full variable domain, with the rest looked up from reference TRBV5-4 and TRBJ2-2, is ETGVTQSPTHLIKTRGQQVTLRCSSQSGHNTVSWYQQALGQGPQFIFQYYREEENGRGNFPPRFSGLQFPNYSSELNVNALELDDSALYLCASRTSGTGELFFGEGSRLTVL.

This clone was seen more than once but under ten times. This chain uses TRBV5-1 with TRBJ1-1, with 8 bases that match TRBD1. The CDR3 has 14 amino acids. The V gene end was trimmed by 3 bases and the J gene end by 0 bases; junction bases not matched to a gene: 1. In germline, CDR1 is SGHRS, CDR2 YFSETQ. The CDR3 nucleotides are TGCGCCAGCAGCTCGGACAGGGTGAACACTGAAGCTTTCTTT. It encodes CASSSDRVNTEAFF.

V and J are TRBV9 and TRBJ2-2; 12 bases fit TRBD1. The CDR3 contains 18 residues. Losses at the gene ends were 2 bases for V and 7 bases for J; bases not matched to a gene: 12. Germline CDR1 and CDR2: SGDLS and YYNGEE. CDR3 coding DNA: TGTGCCAGCAGCGTTTCCCCCGGGGGACAGGGGGCGTACGGGGAGCTGTTTTTT. This gives the protein CASSVSPGGQGAYGELFF.

The V gene is TRBV16, the J gene TRBJ2-7, with TRBD1 matching 8 bases. CDR1 and CDR2 from the germline V gene are KGHSY and FQNENV. The ends lost 2 bases at V and 0 bases at J; junction bases unmatched: 6. This CDR3 contains 16 residues. CDR3: CASSQRDRIISYEQYF. Here the CDR3 DNA reads TGTGCCAGCAGCCAAAGGGACAGGATAATCTCCTACGAGCAGTACTTC.

The chain uses TRBV19 and TRBJ1-5; tentatively, D is TRBD1 (5 bases). The CDR3 is 14 amino acids. CDR1 and CDR2 (germline): LNHDA, SQIVND (reference sequence). Trimming shortened V by 5 bases and J by 4 bases, and 12 bases separated the two germline ends. CDR3 amino acids: CASSGDGQNQPQHF. CDR3 coding DNA: TGTGCCAGTAGTGGGGACGGTCAAAATCAGCCCCAGCATTTT.

The CDR3 nucleotides are TGTGCCAGCAGCCTCCCCCACCGGACCTACGAGCAGTACTTC. Translation gives CASSLPHRTYEQYF. The chain uses TRBV6-2 or TRBV6-3 and TRBJ2-7; no clear D gene. V lost 6 bases and J lost 2, with 14 bases in between. The CDR3 totals 14 residues. CDR1 and CDR2 from the germline V gene are MNHEY and SVGEGT.

This rearrangement joins TRBV6-6 to TRBJ2-7; maybe TRBD2 (5 bases). Trimming took 0 bases from V and 5 from J, leaving 11 bases between them. Germline CDR1 and CDR2: MNHNY and SVGAGI (reference sequence). This CDR3 has 14 amino acids. The CDR3 sequence: CASSYSGALNEQYF. The CDR3 coding sequence is TGTGCCAGCAGTTACTCGGGAGCTCTTAACGAGCAGTACTTC.

This clone was seen only once. The chain joins TRBV2 to TRBJ2-7; TRBD2 is a possible D gene (5 bases). Trimming pared 6 bases from V and 0 bases from J, leaving 6 bases between. Germline-derived CDR1 and CDR2 are SNHLY and FYNNEI. This CDR3 spans 12 amino acids. This CDR3 is CASREASYEQYF. The CDR3 DNA sequence: TGTGCCAGCAGGGAGGCCTCCTACGAGCAGTACTTC.

The chain combines TRBV4-3 with TRBJ2-1, with D possibly matching TRBD2 (5 bases). The germline V gene encodes CDR1 LGHNA and CDR2 YSLEER. The CDR3 length is 16 residues. V was clipped by 1 base and J by 7 bases, with 17 bases between them. DNA of the CDR3: TGCGCCAGCAGCCAAGGGGCTGACCCCTGGAGGAATGAGCAGTTCTTC. Its protein product is CASSQGADPWRNEQFF.

CDR3 sequence reads: CASSDLYNEQFF. CDR3 coding DNA: TGTGCCAGCAGCGACCTGTACAATGAGCAGTTCTTC. This chain links TRBV27 with TRBJ2-1; D remains unclear. In germline, CDR1 is MNHEY, CDR2 SMNVEV (reference sequence). The CDR3 has 12 residues. Between the trimmed V and J ends, which lost 6 bases and 4 bases, there was a span of 7 bases.

The chain has TRBV5-3 and TRBJ1-5; D might be TRBD1 (5 bases). Being an ORF, TRBV5-3 has a function that is uncertain. Trimming took off 2 bases at V and 4 bases at J, with 16 bases between the two ends. This CDR3 is 16 amino acids long. CDR3: CARSFRRVIGNQPQHF. The DNA for the CDR3 is TGTGCCAGAAGCTTCCGCAGGGTAATTGGTAATCAGCCCCAGCATTTT.

This sequence joins TRBV2 and TRBJ2-7; tentatively, D is TRBD1 (5 bases). The V gene lost 7 bases and the J gene lost 6 bases, with 13 bases spanning the gap. Per the germline V gene, CDR1 is SNHLY and CDR2 is FYNNEI. This CDR3 is 12 amino acids long. The CDR3, as DNA: TGTGCCAGCACCCAGGGTTTCGGCGAGCAGTACTTC. Its protein product is CASTQGFGEQYF. Complete variable domain (other parts from reference TRBV2 and TRBJ2-7): EPEVTQTPSHQVTQMGQEVILRCVPISNHLYFYWYRQILGQKVEFLVSFYNNEISEKSEIFDDQFSVERPDGSNFTLKIRSTKLEDSAMYFCASTQGFGEQYFGPGTRLTVT.

CDR3 nucleotides: TGCGCCAGCAGCCAAGATCTGAGGCAGGCGGGAGGCTACACCTTC. It is translated as CASSQDLRQAGGYTF. This rearrangement joins TRBV4-3 to TRBJ1-2; D unclear. CDR1 is LGHNA, CDR2 YSLEER, per germline. This CDR3 contains 15 residues. V dropped 0 bases and J dropped 8 bases, with 16 bases sitting between them.

The rearrangement uses TRBV19 and TRBJ2-7; 9 bases line up with TRBD1. The J segment lost 7 bases and the V segment lost 5 bases, leaving 6 bases of the junction unmatched. The CDR3 spans 13 residues. The germline V gene has CDR1 LNHDA and CDR2 SQIVND (reference sequence). DNA of the CDR3: TGTGCCAGTAGTCATGACAGGGGGAGGGAGCAGTACTTC. It specifies CASSHDRGREQYF.

The chain carries TRBV24-1 and TRBJ1-5; D is unclear. V was trimmed by 5 bases and J by 7 bases, leaving 11 bases between them. The CDR3 is 13 residues long. In germline, CDR1 is KGHDR, CDR2 SFDVKD. CDR3 coding DNA: TGTGCCACCAGTGTCCGGGGAGCACAGCCCCAGCATTTT. This codes for CATSVRGAQPQHF.

The chain employs TRBV4-2 and TRBJ2-3; D is possibly TRBD1 or TRBD2 (5 bases each). Germline V CDR1 and CDR2: LGHNA, YNFKEQ. The V end lost 1 base, the J end lost 7 bases, and 15 bases lay between the germline ends. This CDR3 spans 15 amino acids. The CDR3 protein is CASSQVGAPGNTQYF. The CDR3 nucleotides are TGTGCCAGCAGCCAAGTTGGGGCGCCGGGGAATACGCAGTATTTT.

The genes are TRBV5-1 and TRBJ1-2; 9 nucleotides align to TRBD1. Germline loops: CDR1 SGHRS, CDR2 YFSETQ. CDR3 length: 15 amino acids. V lost 4 bases to trimming and J lost 3 bases; unmatched junction nucleotides: 7. CDR3: CASSTDRGLDYGYTF. CDR3 nucleotides: TGCGCCAGCAGCACCGACAGGGGGTTGGACTATGGCTACACCTTC.

This clone was recorded once. The rearrangement uses TRBV4-2 and TRBJ2-3; 13 bases are a match to TRBD2. V lost 8 bases, J lost 4 bases, and 18 bases stayed unmatched. The CDR3 totals 19 residues. The germline V gene encodes CDR1 LGHNA and CDR2 YNFKEQ. This CDR3 reads CASARRPPGTSGKADTQYF. The CDR3 DNA follows: TGTGCCAGCGCCCGAAGGCCCCCAGGGACTAGCGGGAAAGCAGATACGCAGTATTTT.

This clone appeared once. This rearrangement joins TRBV7-6 to TRBJ2-3; the D gene is possibly TRBD1 (5 bases). This CDR3 is 16 amino acids long. Germline CDR1 SGHVS, CDR2 FNYEAQ. With 3 bases removed from V and 3 bases from J, the gap between germline ends came to 16 bases. CDR3 amino acids: CASSFQGGLSTDTQYF. Here the CDR3 DNA reads TGTGCCAGCAGCTTCCAGGGCGGTCTATCGACAGATACGCAGTATTTT.

The CDR3 loop is CASSEGGFYNSPLHF. The CDR3 nucleotides are TGTGCCAGCAGTGAAGGGGGTTTTTATAATTCACCCCTCCACTTT. The rearrangement joins TRBV6-1 to TRBJ1-6; D gene unclear. This CDR3 spans 15 amino acids. Trimming removed 1 base from V and 4 bases from J, with 8 bases in between. Germline CDR1 MNHNS, CDR2 SASEGT.

This clone was found once. V usage is TRBV6-5 and J usage is TRBJ2-1; 11 bases are a match to TRBD2. The trim removed 2 bases at V and 5 bases at J, leaving 5 bases unmatched. This CDR3 is 16 amino acids long. Germline V gives CDR1 MNHEY, CDR2 SVGAGI. The CDR3 is CASSYLTSGNHNEQFF. DNA for the CDR3: TGTGCCAGCAGTTACCTGACTAGCGGGAATCACAATGAGCAGTTCTTC.

The rearrangement links TRBV2 to TRBJ2-7; tentatively, D is TRBD2 (5 bases). Trimming removed 1 base from V and 6 bases from J, with 13 bases in between. Germline V lookup: CDR1 SNHLY, CDR2 FYNNEI. The CDR3 is made up of 14 amino acids. CDR3 bases: TGTGCCAGCAGTGAAGACGGGAAGTTCTCCGAGCAGTACTTC. Translating gives CASSEDGKFSEQYF.